Presented here are 5 T cell receptor beta chains from one specimen sequenced in a study of cytomegalovirus exposure and HLA in healthy donors. The PCR used 60 Vbeta and 13 Jbeta primers. Libraries were prepared by immunoSEQ multiplex PCR; TCRdb keeps only in-frame clonotypes and omits some of them. The table has 150,000 to 200,000 clones, over 65% seen once. Sequencing was done on a sample of PBMCs. These receptors were collected from a young man in good health and CMV-seropositive.

This clone was counted once. This chain connects TRBV23-1 to TRBJ1-6, with D maybe TRBD1 (5 bases). TRBV23-1 is an open reading frame whose function is uncertain. The V gene lost 4 bases and the J gene lost 9 bases, with 19 bases spanning the gap. The length of the CDR3 is 16 residues. CDR3 in amino acids: CASSPPMGGEGSPLHF. In DNA form, the CDR3 reads TGCGCCAGCAGTCCCCCAATGGGAGGGGAGGGTTCACCCCTCCACTTT.

This rearrangement joins TRBV6-6 to TRBJ1-1; 7 nucleotides match TRBD1. Germline V CDR1 and CDR2: MNHNY, SVGAGI (reference sequence). Trimming removed 7 bases from V and 6 bases from J; junction bases left unmatched: 17. The CDR3 has 16 amino acids. The CDR3: CASNPDRQGGFAEAFF. The DNA of the CDR3 is TGTGCCAGCAATCCGGACAGACAGGGCGGTTTTGCTGAAGCTTTCTTT.

This sequence joins TRBV27 and TRBJ2-2; 8 bases match TRBD2. This CDR3 has 15 amino acids. The V gene end was trimmed by 2 bases and the J gene end by 5 bases; junction bases not matched to a gene: 4. Germline V gene sequence: CDR1 MNHEY, CDR2 SMNVEV (reference sequence). CDR3 nucleotide sequence: TGTGCCAGCAGTTTAGCGGGGGGCGTGACCGGGGAGCTGTTTTTT. This gives the protein CASSLAGGVTGELFF.

The CDR3 sequence: CASSLEGQGQPQHF. DNA of the CDR3: TGTGCCAGCAGCTTAGAGGGACAAGGTCAGCCCCAGCATTTT. This sequence joins TRBV13 and TRBJ1-5; possibly TRBD1 for D (6 bases). The V end lost 1 base, the J end lost 6 bases, and 10 bases lay between the germline ends. Germline lookup yields CDR1 PRHDT and CDR2 FYEKMQ (reference sequence). The CDR3 covers 14 residues.

The genes are TRBV5-4 and TRBJ1-1, with a weak D call TRBD1 (6 bases). This CDR3 comprises 15 residues. Trimming stripped 4 bases from V and 1 base from J, with 14 bases between. CDR1 SGHNT and CDR2 YYREEE come from the germline V gene (reference sequence). CDR3 residues: CASSPRLGQNTEAFF. CDR3 nucleotides: TGTGCCAGCAGCCCGCGGTTGGGACAGAACACTGAAGCTTTCTTT.